The entry that follows covers one T cell receptor beta chain sequence. Sequencing was performed with immunoSEQ multiplex PCR; in TCRdb, only in-frame clones are kept and a portion is missing. The sample yields about 86,000 clones, more than 70% seen once. The V end lost 1 base, the J end lost 7 bases, and 11 bases lay between the germline ends. CDR1 and CDR2 (germline): SGHAT, FQNNGV. The CDR3 is 14 amino acids. This specimen belongs to a study of PD-L1 blockade in urothelial cancer. Study information: The number of prior chemotherapy regimens per patient was 0 to 3. Researchers looked at the blood 3 weeks (second dose) and 6 weeks after treatment began. Blood gave a median roughly 140,000 T cells.

Time point of the sample: pretreatment peripheral blood. Pretreatment and on-treatment samples were taken, numbering 1 to 8 per patient. The sequence was collected from a man aged 55 to 69 with urothelial cancer. This specimen was PBMCs, taken around atezolizumab (anti-PD-L1) treatment. The chain combines TRBV11-2 with TRBJ2-1; the D is unclear. This CDR3 reads CASSLGQVFNEQFF. CDR3 bases: TGTGCCAGCAGCTTAGGGCAGGTGTTTAATGAGCAGTTCTTC.